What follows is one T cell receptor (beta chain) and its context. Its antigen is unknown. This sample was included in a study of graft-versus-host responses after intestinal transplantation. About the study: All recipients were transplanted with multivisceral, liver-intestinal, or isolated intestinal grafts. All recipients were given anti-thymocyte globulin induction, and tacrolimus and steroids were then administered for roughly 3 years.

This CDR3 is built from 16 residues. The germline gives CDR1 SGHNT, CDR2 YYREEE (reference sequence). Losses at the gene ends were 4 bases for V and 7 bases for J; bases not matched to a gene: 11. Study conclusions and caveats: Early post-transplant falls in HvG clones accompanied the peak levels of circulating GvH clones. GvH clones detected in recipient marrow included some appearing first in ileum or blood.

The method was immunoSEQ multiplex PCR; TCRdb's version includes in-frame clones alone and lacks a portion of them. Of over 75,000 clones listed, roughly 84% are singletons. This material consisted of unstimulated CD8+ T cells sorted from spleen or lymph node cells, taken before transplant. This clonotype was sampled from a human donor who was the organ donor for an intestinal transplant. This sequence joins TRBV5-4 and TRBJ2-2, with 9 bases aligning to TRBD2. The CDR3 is CASSLSPSGVYGELFF. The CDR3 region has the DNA TGTGCCAGCAGCCTCTCCCCTAGCGGGGTGTACGGGGAGCTGTTTTTT.